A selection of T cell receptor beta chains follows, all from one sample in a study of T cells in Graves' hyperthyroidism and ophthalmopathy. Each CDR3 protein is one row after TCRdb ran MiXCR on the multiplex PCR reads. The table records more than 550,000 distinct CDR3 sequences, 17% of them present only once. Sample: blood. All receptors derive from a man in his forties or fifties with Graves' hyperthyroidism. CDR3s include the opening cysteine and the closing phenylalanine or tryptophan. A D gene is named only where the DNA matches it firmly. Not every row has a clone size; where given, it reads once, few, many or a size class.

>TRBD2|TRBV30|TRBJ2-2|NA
CAWRFTSANTGELFF
TGTGCCTGGAGATTCACTAGCGCGAACACCGGGGAGCTGTTTTTT
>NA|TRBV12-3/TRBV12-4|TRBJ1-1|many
CASTLGANTEAFF
TGTGCCAGCACCCTAGGGGCGAACACTGAAGCTTTCTTT
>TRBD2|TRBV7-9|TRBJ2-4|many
CASSRYSGRAAKNIQYF
TGTGCCAGCAGCCGATATAGCGGGAGGGCCGCCAAAAACATTCAGTACTTC
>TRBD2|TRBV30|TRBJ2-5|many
CAWSILAGGTQYF
TGTGCCTGGAGTATACTAGCGGGAGGGACCCAGTACTTC
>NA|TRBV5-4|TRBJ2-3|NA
CASSATGALTSTDTQYF
TGTGCCAGCAGCGCGACAGGCGCGTTGACGAGCACAGATACGCAGTATTTT
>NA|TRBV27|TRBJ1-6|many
CASSRDLQGNSPLHF
TGTGCCAGCTCTCGAGATCTCCAGGGGAATTCACCCCTCCACTTT
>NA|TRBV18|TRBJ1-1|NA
CASSQDTMNTEAFF
TGTGCCAGCTCACAAGACACCATGAACACTGAAGCTTTCTTT
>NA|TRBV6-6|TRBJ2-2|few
CASSYSQGLNTGELFF
TGTGCCAGCAGTTACTCGCAGGGCCTGAACACCGGGGAGCTGTTTTTT
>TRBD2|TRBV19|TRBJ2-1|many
CASTQGLAGNNEQFF
TGTGCCAGTACCCAAGGACTAGCGGGAAACAATGAGCAGTTCTTC
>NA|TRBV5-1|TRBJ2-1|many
CASSYSRYNEQFF
TGCGCCAGCAGCTACTCCCGATACAATGAGCAGTTCTTC
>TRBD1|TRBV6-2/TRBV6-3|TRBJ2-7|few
CASSYSFGTGAYKQYF
TGTGCCAGCAGTTACTCGTTCGGGACAGGGGCCTACAAGCAGTACTTC
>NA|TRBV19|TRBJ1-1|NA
CASSMGQGITEAFF
TGTGCCAGTAGTATGGGCCAGGGGATCACTGAAGCTTTCTTT
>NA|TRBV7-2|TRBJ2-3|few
CASSLGSGSYTDTQYF
TGTGCCAGCAGCTTGGGAAGCGGATCTTACACAGATACGCAGTATTTT
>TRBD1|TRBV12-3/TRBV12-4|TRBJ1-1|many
CASSRQNRGSTEAFF
TGTGCCAGCAGCCGCCAGAACAGGGGAAGCACTGAAGCTTTCTTT
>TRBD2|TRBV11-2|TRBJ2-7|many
CASRPSGSVREQYF
TGTGCCAGCAGGCCTAGCGGGAGCGTGCGTGAGCAGTACTTC
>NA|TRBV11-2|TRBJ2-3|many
CASSLYEDFSDTQYF
TGTGCCAGCAGCTTATATGAAGATTTTTCAGATACGCAGTATTTT
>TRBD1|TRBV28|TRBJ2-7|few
CASSARDRDCEQYF
TGTGCCAGCAGTGCCCGGGACAGGGACTGCGAGCAGTACTTC
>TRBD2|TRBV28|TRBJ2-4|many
CASRGTLAGAKNIQYF
TGTGCCAGCCGAGGGACCTTAGCGGGAGCCAAAAACATTCAGTACTTC
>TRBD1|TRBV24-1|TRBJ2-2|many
CATSGQGRTGELFF
TGTGCCACCAGCGGACAGGGCAGAACCGGGGAGCTGTTTTTT
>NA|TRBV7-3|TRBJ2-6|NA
CASSLTSLGPVSGANVLTF
TGTGCCAGCAGCTTAACGTCTCTGGGGCCGGTCTCTGGGGCCAACGTCCTGACTTTC
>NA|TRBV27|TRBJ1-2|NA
CASRPRGGYGYTF
TGTGCCAGCAGGCCGAGGGGAGGGTATGGCTACACCTTC
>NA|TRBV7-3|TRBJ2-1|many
CASSPSGGGLSEQFF
TGTGCCAGCAGCCCAAGCGGAGGTGGATTGAGTGAGCAGTTCTTC
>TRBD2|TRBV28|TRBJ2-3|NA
CASRQGLAGDTDTQYF
TGTGCCAGCAGACAGGGACTAGCGGGGGACACAGATACGCAGTATTTT
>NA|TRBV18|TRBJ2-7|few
CASSPPRGGLYEQYF
TGTGCCAGCTCACCACCGCGGGGAGGCTTATACGAGCAGTACTTC
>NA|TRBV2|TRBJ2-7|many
CASSALTVDGYEQYF
TGTGCCAGCAGTGCTCTGACGGTGGACGGCTACGAGCAGTACTTC
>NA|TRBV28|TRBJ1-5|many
CASSSEGLGNQPQHF
TGTGCCAGCAGTTCCGAGGGGCTGGGCAATCAGCCCCAGCATTTT
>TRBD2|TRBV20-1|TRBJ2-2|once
CSANSGRDTGELFF
TGCAGTGCTAATAGCGGGAGGGACACCGGGGAGCTGTTTTTT
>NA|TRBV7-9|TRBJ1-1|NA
CASSPPDSTEAFF
TGTGCCAGCAGCCCACCGGACAGCACTGAAGCTTTCTTT
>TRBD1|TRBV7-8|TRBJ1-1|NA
CASSPTQGAYTEAFF
TGTGCCAGCAGCCCTACGCAGGGGGCGTACACTGAAGCTTTCTTT
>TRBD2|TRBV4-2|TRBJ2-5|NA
CASSQDWGSGSRETQYF
TGTGCCAGCAGCCAAGATTGGGGTAGCGGGAGTCGTGAGACCCAGTACTTC
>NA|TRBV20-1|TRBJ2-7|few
CSARENRESYEQYF
TGCAGTGCTAGAGAAAACAGGGAATCCTACGAGCAGTACTTC
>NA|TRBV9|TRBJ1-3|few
CASSVDEGSGNTIYF
TGTGCCAGCAGCGTAGATGAGGGGTCTGGAAACACCATATATTTT
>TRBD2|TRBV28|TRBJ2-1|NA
CASSLGGTSGQFF
TGTGCCAGCAGTTTGGGGGGGACTAGTGGGCAGTTCTTC
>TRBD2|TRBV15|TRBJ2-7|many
CATSRVGLAGEEEQYF
TGTGCCACCAGCAGAGTGGGACTAGCGGGAGAAGAGGAGCAGTACTTC
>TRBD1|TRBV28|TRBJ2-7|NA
CASSPRTGRFYGQYF
TGTGCCAGCAGTCCTCGGACAGGGAGATTCTACGGGCAGTACTTC
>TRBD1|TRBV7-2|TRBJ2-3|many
CASSVGGFTDTQYF
TGTGCCAGCAGCGTAGGGGGCTTCACAGATACGCAGTATTTT
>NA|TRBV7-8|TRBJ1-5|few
CASSLGSGLGQPQHF
TGTGCCAGCAGCTTAGGGTCGGGGCTTGGACAGCCCCAGCATTTT
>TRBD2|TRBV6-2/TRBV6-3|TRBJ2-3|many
CASSYELVTSGIFTDTQYF
TGTGCCAGCAGTTATGAGTTAGTTACTAGCGGGATATTCACAGATACGCAGTATTTT
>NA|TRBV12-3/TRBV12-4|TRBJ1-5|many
CASSLRDINQPQHF
TGTGCCAGCAGTTTACGGGACATTAATCAGCCCCAGCATTTT
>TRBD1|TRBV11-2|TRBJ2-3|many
CASSLGTGTDTQYF
TGTGCCAGCAGCCTCGGGACAGGCACAGATACGCAGTATTTT
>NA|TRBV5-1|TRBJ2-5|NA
CASSLFRGQETQYF
TGCGCCAGCAGCTTATTTAGGGGACAAGAGACCCAGTACTTC
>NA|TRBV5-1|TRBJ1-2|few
CASSLDPGTNYGYTF
TGCGCCAGCAGCTTGGATCCCGGGACAAACTATGGCTACACCTTC
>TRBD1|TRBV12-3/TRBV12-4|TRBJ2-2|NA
CASKSPNRGNTGELFF
TGTGCCAGCAAAAGCCCGAACAGGGGCAACACCGGGGAGCTGTTTTTT
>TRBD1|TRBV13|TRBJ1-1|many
CASSIGQGRSEAFF
TGTGCCAGCAGCATCGGACAGGGAAGGTCTGAAGCTTTCTTT